What follows is one T cell receptor beta chain and its context. V was clipped by 4 bases and J by 0 bases; unmatched bases: 0. This CDR3 spans 14 amino acids. The germline gives CDR1 MGHDK, CDR2 SYGVNS. These data originate in a study of T cell changes during pregnancy in multiple sclerosis. Libraries were prepared by immunoSEQ multiplex PCR; TCRdb keeps only in-frame clonotypes and omits some of them. The sample yields tens of thousands of clones, 85% to 90% seen once. This receptor was taken from a female donor in good health, enrolled as a control in a pregnancy study. The material sequenced was peripheral blood, taken after pregnancy. V and J are TRBV25-1 and TRBJ1-5; 7 positions match TRBD1. This CDR3 is CASSGQGSNQPQHF. The CDR3 DNA reads as TGTGCCAGCAGTGGACAGGGTAGCAATCAGCCCCAGCATTTT.